These T cell receptor beta chains were read from a single sample in a study of PD-1 blockade in mismatch repair-deficient tumors. The data were produced by immunoSEQ multiplex PCR, yet TCRdb's version contains in-frame clones alone and is incomplete. The sample yields 60,000 to 70,000 clones, about nine tenths seen once. This sample comprised peripheral blood, obtained 52 weeks after starting pembrolizumab. These receptors were collected from an adult with mismatch repair-deficient cancer. Both conserved end residues are part of each CDR3. A D gene is named only where the DNA matches it firmly. Size is stated for part of the rows, as once, few or many counts, or as a class when the clone is expanded.

D gene: -
J gene: TRBJ1-2
V gene: TRBV28
CDR3 length: 14
clone size: -
CDR3 DNA: TGTGCCAGCAGTTACGCTGGGGGAGGCTCTGGCTACACCTTC
CDR3 protein: CASSYAGGGSGYTF

D gene: -
J gene: TRBJ1-5
V gene: TRBV6-5
CDR3 length: 16
clone size: -
CDR3 DNA: TGTGCCAGCAGTTCATCCGCCAGGGCTAGCAATCAGCCCCAGCATTTT
CDR3 protein: CASSSSARASNQPQHF

D gene: -
J gene: TRBJ2-3
V gene: TRBV4-1
CDR3 length: 15
clone size: -
CDR3 DNA: TGCGCCAGCAGCCTCATCAGACCAGTAGCAGATACGCAGTATTTT
CDR3 protein: CASSLIRPVADTQYF

D gene: -
J gene: TRBJ1-2
V gene: TRBV5-5
CDR3 length: 14
clone size: -
CDR3 DNA: TGTGCCAGCAGCTTGGTTCCAGGGGACTATGGCTACACCTTC
CDR3 protein: CASSLVPGDYGYTF

D gene: -
J gene: TRBJ1-1
V gene: TRBV4-1
CDR3 length: 15
clone size: -
CDR3 DNA: TGCGCCAGCAGCCCAGGGGTCGCGCGGAACACTGAAGCTTTCTTT
CDR3 protein: CASSPGVARNTEAFF

D gene: -
J gene: TRBJ2-1
V gene: TRBV30
CDR3 length: 14
clone size: -
CDR3 DNA: TGTGCCTGGAGTATGTCGGGATACTACAATGAGCAGTTCTTC
CDR3 protein: CAWSMSGYYNEQFF

D gene: TRBD2
J gene: TRBJ2-1
V gene: TRBV28
CDR3 length: 14
clone size: -
CDR3 DNA: TGTGCCAGCGGCTTAGCGGGAGGGCCTAATGAGCAGTTCTTC
CDR3 protein: CASGLAGGPNEQFF

D gene: TRBD1
J gene: TRBJ2-5
V gene: TRBV6-1
CDR3 length: 15
clone size: -
CDR3 DNA: TGTGCCAGCAGTGAACGGGACAGAACACAAGAGACCCAGTACTTC
CDR3 protein: CASSERDRTQETQYF

D gene: TRBD1
J gene: TRBJ2-7
V gene: TRBV29-1
CDR3 length: 20
clone size: -
CDR3 DNA: TGCAGCGTTGAAGCCAACGCACCGGGACAGTCAGATACTGCGGCCTACGAGCAGTACTTC
CDR3 protein: CSVEANAPGQSDTAAYEQYF

D gene: -
J gene: TRBJ1-5
V gene: TRBV19
CDR3 length: 13
clone size: -
CDR3 DNA: TGTGCCAGTAGTATAACGAGGTACCAGCCCCAGCATTTT
CDR3 protein: CASSITRYQPQHF

D gene: TRBD2
J gene: TRBJ2-3
V gene: TRBV27
CDR3 length: 18
clone size: -
CDR3 DNA: TGTGCCAGCAGTCCCCTTCCGGGGGGAAACTCGGGCACAGATACGCAGTATTTT
CDR3 protein: CASSPLPGGNSGTDTQYF

D gene: TRBD2
J gene: TRBJ2-7
V gene: TRBV19
CDR3 length: 16
clone size: -
CDR3 DNA: TGTGCCAGTAGTATAAGACTAGCGGAATTTCCCTACGAGCAGTACTTC
CDR3 protein: CASSIRLAEFPYEQYF

D gene: -
J gene: TRBJ1-3
V gene: TRBV13
CDR3 length: 13
clone size: -
CDR3 DNA: TGTGCCAGCAGCTTAAAGTTTGGAAACACCATATATTTT
CDR3 protein: CASSLKFGNTIYF

D gene: TRBD1
J gene: TRBJ2-5
V gene: TRBV6-6
CDR3 length: 14
clone size: -
CDR3 DNA: TGTGCCAGCAGACGGACAGGGCTTGGGGAGACCCAGTACTTC
CDR3 protein: CASRRTGLGETQYF

D gene: -
J gene: TRBJ2-1
V gene: TRBV4-3
CDR3 length: 17
clone size: -
CDR3 DNA: TGCGCCAGCAGCGGACGTCTGGCAGGGAGCTCCTACAATGAGCAGTTCTTC
CDR3 protein: CASSGRLAGSSYNEQFF

D gene: TRBD2
J gene: TRBJ2-2
V gene: TRBV27
CDR3 length: 17
clone size: -
CDR3 DNA: TGTGCCAGCAGCGCTAAAGCGGGAGGGATCTACACCGGGGAGCTGTTTTTT
CDR3 protein: CASSAKAGGIYTGELFF

D gene: -
J gene: TRBJ2-2
V gene: TRBV27
CDR3 length: 16
clone size: -
CDR3 DNA: TGTGCCAGCAGTTTATATGCAGGATTGGTCACCGGGGAGCTGTTTTTT
CDR3 protein: CASSLYAGLVTGELFF

D gene: -
J gene: TRBJ2-5
V gene: TRBV18
CDR3 length: 11
clone size: -
CDR3 DNA: TGTGCCAGCTCACCACAGAAGACCCAGTACTTC
CDR3 protein: CASSPQKTQYF

D gene: -
J gene: TRBJ2-1
V gene: TRBV7-9
CDR3 length: 11
clone size: -
CDR3 DNA: TGTGCCAGCAGCTTTAGCAATGAGCAGTTCTTC
CDR3 protein: CASSFSNEQFF

D gene: TRBD2
J gene: TRBJ2-7
V gene: TRBV6-5
CDR3 length: 15
clone size: -
CDR3 DNA: TGTGCCAGCAGTTCCCGGCTAGCGGGGACCTACGAGCAGTACTTC
CDR3 protein: CASSSRLAGTYEQYF

D gene: -
J gene: TRBJ2-1
V gene: TRBV27
CDR3 length: 16
clone size: -
CDR3 DNA: TGTGCCAGCAGCCGCCTAGCGAGAAGCTCCTACAATGAGCAGTTCTTC
CDR3 protein: CASSRLARSSYNEQFF

D gene: -
J gene: TRBJ1-2
V gene: TRBV6-6
CDR3 length: 10
clone size: -
CDR3 DNA: TGTGCCAGCAGTGAGGTTGGCTACACCTTC
CDR3 protein: CASSEVGYTF

D gene: -
J gene: TRBJ1-1
V gene: TRBV28
CDR3 length: 17
clone size: -
CDR3 DNA: TGTGCCAGCAGTTCCAAAATGAGAGGACGTCAGAACACTGAAGCTTTCTTT
CDR3 protein: CASSSKMRGRQNTEAFF

D gene: TRBD2
J gene: TRBJ2-7
V gene: TRBV19
CDR3 length: 16
clone size: -
CDR3 DNA: TGTGCCAGTAGTATCGGACTAGCGGGAGGGTTCTACGAGCAGTACTTC
CDR3 protein: CASSIGLAGGFYEQYF

D gene: -
J gene: TRBJ2-5
V gene: TRBV7-9
CDR3 length: 14
clone size: -
CDR3 DNA: TGTGCCAGCAGCCTTCGGTGGGACCAAGAGACCCAGTACTTC
CDR3 protein: CASSLRWDQETQYF

D gene: TRBD1
J gene: TRBJ1-4
V gene: TRBV7-9
CDR3 length: 15
clone size: -
CDR3 DNA: TGTGCCAGCAGCTTAGGCCCGGAGGGACAGGAAAAACTGTTTTTT
CDR3 protein: CASSLGPEGQEKLFF

D gene: TRBD2
J gene: TRBJ2-1
V gene: TRBV7-9
CDR3 length: 17
clone size: -
CDR3 DNA: TGTGCCAGCAGCCCATTCCCATTTAGCGGGAGGTCTAATGAGCAGTTCTTC
CDR3 protein: CASSPFPFSGRSNEQFF

D gene: -
J gene: TRBJ2-5
V gene: TRBV11-2
CDR3 length: 16
clone size: -
CDR3 DNA: TGTGCCAGCAGCCAGAGCGGGTCGAGGGGCCAAGAGACCCAGTACTTC
CDR3 protein: CASSQSGSRGQETQYF

D gene: TRBD2
J gene: TRBJ2-2
V gene: TRBV5-1
CDR3 length: 15
clone size: -
CDR3 DNA: TGCGCCAGCCTCGGACTAGCGGGGAACACCGGGGAGCTGTTTTTT
CDR3 protein: CASLGLAGNTGELFF

D gene: TRBD1
J gene: TRBJ2-7
V gene: TRBV15
CDR3 length: 14
clone size: -
CDR3 DNA: TGTGCCACCAGCCGGACAGGGAGCTCCTACGAGCAGTACTTC
CDR3 protein: CATSRTGSSYEQYF

D gene: -
J gene: TRBJ2-7
V gene: TRBV7-6
CDR3 length: 15
clone size: -
CDR3 DNA: TGTGCCAGCAGCTTAGCGGGAGGCGGGGTAAACGAGCAGTACTTC
CDR3 protein: CASSLAGGGVNEQYF

D gene: -
J gene: TRBJ2-1
V gene: TRBV4-1
CDR3 length: 15
clone size: -
CDR3 DNA: TGCGCCAGCAGCCAAGCCCAGGGCAACTACAATGAGCAGTTCTTC
CDR3 protein: CASSQAQGNYNEQFF

D gene: TRBD2
J gene: TRBJ2-1
V gene: TRBV4-2
CDR3 length: 15
clone size: -
CDR3 DNA: TGTGCCAGCAGCCAAGTTGCGGGAGGGCAGTATGAGCAGTTCTTC
CDR3 protein: CASSQVAGGQYEQFF

D gene: -
J gene: TRBJ2-3
V gene: TRBV7-2
CDR3 length: 15
clone size: -
CDR3 DNA: TGTGCCAGCAGCTTAAGGCCTGCCCACACAGATACGCAGTATTTT
CDR3 protein: CASSLRPAHTDTQYF

D gene: -
J gene: TRBJ2-2
V gene: TRBV25-1
CDR3 length: 14
clone size: -
CDR3 DNA: TGTGCCAGCAGTGAATTAGATAACACCGGGGAGCTGTTTTTT
CDR3 protein: CASSELDNTGELFF

D gene: -
J gene: TRBJ2-7
V gene: TRBV7-9
CDR3 length: 15
clone size: -
CDR3 DNA: TGTGCCAGCAGCCAGGGGGGTGGATACTCCTACGAGCAGTACTTC
CDR3 protein: CASSQGGGYSYEQYF

D gene: TRBD1
J gene: TRBJ2-1
V gene: TRBV18
CDR3 length: 15
clone size: -
CDR3 DNA: TGTGCCAGCTCACCCCCGGTCCAGGGGGCCAATGAGCAGTTCTTC
CDR3 protein: CASSPPVQGANEQFF

D gene: -
J gene: TRBJ2-7
V gene: TRBV7-2
CDR3 length: 13
clone size: -
CDR3 DNA: TGTGCCAGCAGCAACATAAAGGGATACGAGCAGTACTTC
CDR3 protein: CASSNIKGYEQYF

D gene: TRBD1
J gene: TRBJ2-7
V gene: TRBV6-5
CDR3 length: 14
clone size: once
CDR3 DNA: TGTGCCAGCAAGGACAGGGAAGGGTCCTACGAGCAGTACTTC
CDR3 protein: CASKDREGSYEQYF

D gene: -
J gene: TRBJ1-2
V gene: TRBV30
CDR3 length: 15
clone size: -
CDR3 DNA: TGTGCCTGGAGTGTACTGGGGGCAACTTTCTATGGCTACACCTTC
CDR3 protein: CAWSVLGATFYGYTF

D gene: TRBD2
J gene: TRBJ2-7
V gene: TRBV30
CDR3 length: 13
clone size: once
CDR3 DNA: TGTGCCTGGAGTGTGACTAGCGGATACGAGCAGTACTTC
CDR3 protein: CAWSVTSGYEQYF

D gene: -
J gene: TRBJ1-5
V gene: TRBV27
CDR3 length: 16
clone size: once
CDR3 DNA: TGTGCCAGCAGTTTAAACCCTGTGGGGAGCAATCAGCCCCAGCATTTT
CDR3 protein: CASSLNPVGSNQPQHF

D gene: -
J gene: TRBJ2-1
V gene: TRBV19
CDR3 length: 14
clone size: -
CDR3 DNA: TGTGCCAGTATCGACCGGGACTCGTATGGTGAGCAGTTCTTC
CDR3 protein: CASIDRDSYGEQFF

D gene: TRBD1
J gene: TRBJ2-3
V gene: TRBV7-8
CDR3 length: 14
clone size: -
CDR3 DNA: TGTGCCAGCAGCCTTGGACAGGTCCGAGATACGCAGTATTTT
CDR3 protein: CASSLGQVRDTQYF

D gene: TRBD2
J gene: TRBJ2-1
V gene: TRBV4-3
CDR3 length: 18
clone size: once
CDR3 DNA: TGCGCCAGCAGCCAAGATCCGTGGACTAGCGGGAGAAGGAATGAGCAGTTCTTC
CDR3 protein: CASSQDPWTSGRRNEQFF